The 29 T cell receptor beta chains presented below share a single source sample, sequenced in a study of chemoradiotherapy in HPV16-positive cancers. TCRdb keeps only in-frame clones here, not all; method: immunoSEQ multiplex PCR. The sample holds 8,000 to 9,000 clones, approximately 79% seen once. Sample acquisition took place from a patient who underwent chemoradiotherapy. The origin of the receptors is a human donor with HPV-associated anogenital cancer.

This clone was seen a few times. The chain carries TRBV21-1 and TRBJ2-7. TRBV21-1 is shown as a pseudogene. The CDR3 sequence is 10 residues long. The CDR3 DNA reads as TGTGCCACCCAACCCTACGAGCAGTACTTC. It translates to CATQPYEQYF.

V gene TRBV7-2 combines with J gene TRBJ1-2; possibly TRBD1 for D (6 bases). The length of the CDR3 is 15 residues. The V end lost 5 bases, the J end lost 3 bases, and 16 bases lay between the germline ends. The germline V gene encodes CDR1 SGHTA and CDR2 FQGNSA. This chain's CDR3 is CASSTDSGAYYGYTF. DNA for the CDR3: TGTGCCAGCAGCACCGACTCAGGGGCCTACTATGGCTACACCTTC.

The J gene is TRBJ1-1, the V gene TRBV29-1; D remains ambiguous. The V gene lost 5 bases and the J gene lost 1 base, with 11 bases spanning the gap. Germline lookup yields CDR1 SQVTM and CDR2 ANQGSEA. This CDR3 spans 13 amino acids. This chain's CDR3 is CSVSSGANTEAFF. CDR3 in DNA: TGCAGCGTTTCTTCCGGAGCGAACACTGAAGCTTTCTTT.

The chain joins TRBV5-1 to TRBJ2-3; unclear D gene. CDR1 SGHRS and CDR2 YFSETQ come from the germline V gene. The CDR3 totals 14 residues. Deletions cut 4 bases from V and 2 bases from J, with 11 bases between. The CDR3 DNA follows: TGCGCCAGCAGCGACCAATCCCCCACAGATACGCAGTATTTT. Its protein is CASSDQSPTDTQYF.

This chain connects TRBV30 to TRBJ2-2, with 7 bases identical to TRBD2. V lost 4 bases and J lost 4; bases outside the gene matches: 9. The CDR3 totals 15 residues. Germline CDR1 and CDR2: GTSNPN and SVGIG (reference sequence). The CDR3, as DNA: TGTGCCTGGACCAAAACGAGACTAGCCACCGGGGAGCTGTTTTTT. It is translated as CAWTKTRLATGELFF. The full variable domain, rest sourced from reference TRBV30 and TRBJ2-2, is SQTIHQWPATLVQPVGSPLSLECTVEGTSNPNLYWYRQAAGRGLQLLFYSVGIGQISSEVPQNLSASRPQDRQFILSSKKLLLSDSGFYLCAWTKTRLATGELFFGEGSRLTVL.

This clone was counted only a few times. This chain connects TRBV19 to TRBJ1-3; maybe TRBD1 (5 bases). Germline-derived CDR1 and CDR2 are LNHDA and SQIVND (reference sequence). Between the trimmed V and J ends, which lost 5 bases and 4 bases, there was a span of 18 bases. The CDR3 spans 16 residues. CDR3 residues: CASSATPGWSGNTIYF. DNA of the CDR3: TGTGCCAGTAGTGCGACTCCAGGGTGGTCGGGAAACACCATATATTTT.

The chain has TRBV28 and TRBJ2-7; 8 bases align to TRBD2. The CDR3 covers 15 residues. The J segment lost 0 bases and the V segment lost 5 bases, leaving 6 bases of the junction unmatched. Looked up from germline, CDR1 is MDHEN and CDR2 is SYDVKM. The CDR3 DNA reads TGTGCCAGCAGTCAAACTAGCGGATTCTCCTACGAGCAGTACTTC. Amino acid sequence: CASSQTSGFSYEQYF. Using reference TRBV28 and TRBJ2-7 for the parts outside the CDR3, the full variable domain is DVKVTQSSRYLVKRTGEKVFLECVQDMDHENMFWYRQDPGLGLRLIYFSYDVKMKEKGDIPEGYSVSREKKERFSLILESASTNQTSMYLCASSQTSGFSYEQYFGPGTRLTVT.

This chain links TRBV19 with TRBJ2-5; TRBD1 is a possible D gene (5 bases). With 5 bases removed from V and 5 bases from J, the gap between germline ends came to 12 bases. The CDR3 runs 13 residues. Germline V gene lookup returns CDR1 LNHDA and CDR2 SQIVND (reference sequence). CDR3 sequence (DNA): TGTGCCAGTAGTCAGCAGGGTGGGGAGACCCAGTACTTC. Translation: CASSQQGGETQYF.

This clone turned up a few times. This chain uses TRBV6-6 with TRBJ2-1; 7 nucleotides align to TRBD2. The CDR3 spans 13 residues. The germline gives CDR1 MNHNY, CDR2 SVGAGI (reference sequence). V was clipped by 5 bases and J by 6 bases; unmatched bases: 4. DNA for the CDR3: TGTGCCAGCAGTCGGGGGGAGAGCAATGAGCAGTTCTTC. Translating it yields CASSRGESNEQFF.

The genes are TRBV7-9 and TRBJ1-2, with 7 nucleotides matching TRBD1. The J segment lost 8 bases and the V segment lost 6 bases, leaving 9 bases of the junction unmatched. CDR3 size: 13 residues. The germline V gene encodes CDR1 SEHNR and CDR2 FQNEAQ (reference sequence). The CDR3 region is CASSFSQGEGYTF. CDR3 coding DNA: TGTGCCAGCAGTTTTTCCCAGGGGGAGGGCTACACCTTC.

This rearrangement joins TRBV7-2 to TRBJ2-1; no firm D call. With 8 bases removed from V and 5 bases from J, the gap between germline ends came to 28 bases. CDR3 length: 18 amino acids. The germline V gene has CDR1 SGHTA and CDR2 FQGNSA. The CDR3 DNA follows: TGTGCCAGCTCCCCGCCCCTAGGCTGGGTGAGTGTCGACAATGAGCAGTTCTTC. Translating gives CASSPPLGWVSVDNEQFF. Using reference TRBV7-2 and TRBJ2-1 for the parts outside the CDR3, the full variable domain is GAGVSQSPSNKVTEKGKDVELRCDPISGHTALYWYRQSLGQGLEFLIYFQGNSAPDKSGLPSDRFSAERTGGSVSTLTIQRTQQEDSAVYLCASSPPLGWVSVDNEQFFGPGTRLTVL.

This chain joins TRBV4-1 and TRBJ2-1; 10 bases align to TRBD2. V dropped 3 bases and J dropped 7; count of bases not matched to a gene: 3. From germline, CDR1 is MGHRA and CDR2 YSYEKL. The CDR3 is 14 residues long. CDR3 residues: CASSHSLAGNEQFF. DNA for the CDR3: TGCGCCAGCAGCCACTCACTAGCGGGGAATGAGCAGTTCTTC.

The DNA for the CDR3 is TGTGCCACCAGCAAAGTAAGGCTAGCGGGTGATAACGAGCAGTACTTC. It encodes CATSKVRLAGDNEQYF. This chain uses TRBV15 with TRBJ2-7; 8 positions agree with TRBD2. CDR1 and CDR2 (germline): LNHNV, YYDKDF (reference sequence). The V and J ends lost 4 bases and 5 bases, in that order; junction bases with no gene match: 13. This CDR3 spans 16 amino acids.

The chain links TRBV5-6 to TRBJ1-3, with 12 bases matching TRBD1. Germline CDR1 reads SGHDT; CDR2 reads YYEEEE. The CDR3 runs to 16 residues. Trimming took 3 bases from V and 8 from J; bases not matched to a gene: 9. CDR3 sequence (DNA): TGTGCCAGCAGCTCCGGGACAGGGGGCGCGATGTACACCATATATTTT. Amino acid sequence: CASSSGTGGAMYTIYF.

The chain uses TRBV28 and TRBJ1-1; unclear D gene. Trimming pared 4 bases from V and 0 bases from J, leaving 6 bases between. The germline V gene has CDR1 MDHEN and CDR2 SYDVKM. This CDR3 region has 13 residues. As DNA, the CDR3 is TGTGCCAGCAGTTCCCGCATGAACACTGAAGCTTTCTTT. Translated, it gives CASSSRMNTEAFF.

The CDR3 protein is CASSPGLAGVSEQFF. The CDR3 nucleotides are TGTGCCAGCAGTCCGGGACTAGCGGGAGTTTCTGAGCAGTTCTTC. This sequence joins TRBV6-6 and TRBJ2-1; 14 nucleotides match TRBD2. The CDR3 covers 15 residues. CDR1 is MNHNY, CDR2 SVGAGI, per germline (reference sequence). V lost 5 bases and J lost 9; bases outside the gene matches: 6.

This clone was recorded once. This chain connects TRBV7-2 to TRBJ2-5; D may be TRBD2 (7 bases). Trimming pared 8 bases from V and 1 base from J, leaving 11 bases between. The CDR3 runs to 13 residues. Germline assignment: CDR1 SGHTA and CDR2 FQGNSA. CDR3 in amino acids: CASRGGRQETQYF. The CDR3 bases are TGTGCCAGCCGCGGGGGCCGCCAAGAGACCCAGTACTTC.

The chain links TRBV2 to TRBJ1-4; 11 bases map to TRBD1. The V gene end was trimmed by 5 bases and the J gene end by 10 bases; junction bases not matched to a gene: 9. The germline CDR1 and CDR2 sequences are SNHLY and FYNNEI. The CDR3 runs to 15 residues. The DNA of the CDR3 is TGTGCCAGCAGTTCGGGACAGGGGGTCTTCCTAAAACTGTTTTTT. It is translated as CASSSGQGVFLKLFF.

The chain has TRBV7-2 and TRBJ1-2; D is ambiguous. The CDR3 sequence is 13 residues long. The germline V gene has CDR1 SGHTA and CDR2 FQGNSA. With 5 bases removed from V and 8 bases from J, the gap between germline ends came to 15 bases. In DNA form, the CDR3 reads TGTGCCAGCAGCGCCCGCAGTGTTTCGGGCTACACCTTC. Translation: CASSARSVSGYTF.

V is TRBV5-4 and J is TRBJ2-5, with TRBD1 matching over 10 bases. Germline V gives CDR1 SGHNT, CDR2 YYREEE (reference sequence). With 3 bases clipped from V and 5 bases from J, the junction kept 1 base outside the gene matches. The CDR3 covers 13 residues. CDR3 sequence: CASSSDRGETQYF. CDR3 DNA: TGTGCCAGCAGCTCGGACAGGGGGGAGACCCAGTACTTC.

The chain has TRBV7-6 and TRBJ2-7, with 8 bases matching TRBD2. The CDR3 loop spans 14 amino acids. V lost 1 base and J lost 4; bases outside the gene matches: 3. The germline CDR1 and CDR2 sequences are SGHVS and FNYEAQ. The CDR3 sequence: CASSLGGLEYEQYF. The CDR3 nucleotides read TGTGCCAGCAGCTTAGGGGGACTAGAGTACGAGCAGTACTTC. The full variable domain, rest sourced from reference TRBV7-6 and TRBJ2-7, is GAGVSQSPRYKVTKRGQDVALRCDPISGHVSLYWYRQALGQGPEFLTYFNYEAQQDKSGLPNDRFSAERPEGSISTLTIQRTEQRDSAMYRCASSLGGLEYEQYFGPGTRLTVT.

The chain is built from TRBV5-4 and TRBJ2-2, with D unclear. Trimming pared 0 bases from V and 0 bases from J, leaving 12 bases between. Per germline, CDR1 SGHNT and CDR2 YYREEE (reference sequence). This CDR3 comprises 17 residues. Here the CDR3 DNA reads TGTGCCAGCAGCTTGGACCTCTTGAGAGCGAACACCGGGGAGCTGTTTTTT. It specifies CASSLDLLRANTGELFF.

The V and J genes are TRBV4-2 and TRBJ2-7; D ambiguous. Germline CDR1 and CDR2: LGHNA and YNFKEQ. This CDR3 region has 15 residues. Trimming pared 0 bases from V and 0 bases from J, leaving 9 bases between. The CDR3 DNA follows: TGTGCCAGCAGCCAAGATCGGAGCAGCTCCTACGAGCAGTACTTC. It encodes CASSQDRSSSYEQYF.

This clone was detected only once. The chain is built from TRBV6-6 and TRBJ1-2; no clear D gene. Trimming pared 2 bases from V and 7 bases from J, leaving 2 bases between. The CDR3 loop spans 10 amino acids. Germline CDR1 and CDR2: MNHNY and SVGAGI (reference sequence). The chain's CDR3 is CASSYGGYTF. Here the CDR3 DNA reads TGTGCCAGCAGTTACGGTGGCTACACCTTC.

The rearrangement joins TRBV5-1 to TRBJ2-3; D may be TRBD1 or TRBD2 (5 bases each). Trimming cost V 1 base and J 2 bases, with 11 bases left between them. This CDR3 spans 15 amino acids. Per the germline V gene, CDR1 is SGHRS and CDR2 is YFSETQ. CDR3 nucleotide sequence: TGCGCCAGCAGCTTGTTTGGGGGTCCCACAGATACGCAGTATTTT. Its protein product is CASSLFGGPTDTQYF.

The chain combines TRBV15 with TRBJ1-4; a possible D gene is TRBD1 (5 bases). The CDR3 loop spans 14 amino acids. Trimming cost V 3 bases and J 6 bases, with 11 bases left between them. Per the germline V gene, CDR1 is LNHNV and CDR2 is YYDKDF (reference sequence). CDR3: CATSSRRGDEKLFF. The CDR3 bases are TGTGCCACCAGCAGTAGGAGGGGTGATGAAAAACTGTTTTTT.

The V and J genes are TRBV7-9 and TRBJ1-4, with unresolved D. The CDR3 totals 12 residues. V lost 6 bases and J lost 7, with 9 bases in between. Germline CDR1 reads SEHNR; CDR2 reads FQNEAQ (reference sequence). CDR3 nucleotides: TGTGCCAGCAGTTTTAACGGTGAAAAACTGTTTTTT. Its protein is CASSFNGEKLFF.

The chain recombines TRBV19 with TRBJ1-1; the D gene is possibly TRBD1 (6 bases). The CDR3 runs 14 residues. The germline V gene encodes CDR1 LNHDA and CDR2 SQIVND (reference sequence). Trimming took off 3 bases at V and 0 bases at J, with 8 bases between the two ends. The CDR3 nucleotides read TGTGCCAGTAGTATGCGACAGGTGAACACTGAAGCTTTCTTT. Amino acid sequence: CASSMRQVNTEAFF. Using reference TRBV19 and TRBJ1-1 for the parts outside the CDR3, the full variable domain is DGGITQSPKYLFRKEGQNVTLSCEQNLNHDAMYWYRQDPGQGLRLIYYSQIVNDFQKGDIAEGYSVSREKKESFPLTVTSAQKNPTAFYLCASSMRQVNTEAFFGQGTRLTVV.

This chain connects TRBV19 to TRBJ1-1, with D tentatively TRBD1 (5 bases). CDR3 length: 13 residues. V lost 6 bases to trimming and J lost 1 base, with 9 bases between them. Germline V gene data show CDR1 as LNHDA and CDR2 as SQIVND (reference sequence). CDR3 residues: CASRVTGNTEAFF. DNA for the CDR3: TGTGCCAGTAGGGTCACAGGGAACACTGAAGCTTTCTTT. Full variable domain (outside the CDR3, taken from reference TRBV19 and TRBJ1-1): DGGITQSPKYLFRKEGQNVTLSCEQNLNHDAMYWYRQDPGQGLRLIYYSQIVNDFQKGDIAEGYSVSREKKESFPLTVTSAQKNPTAFYLCASRVTGNTEAFFGQGTRLTVV.